Each of the 32 T cell receptor beta chains below was sequenced from the same sample in a study of control samples from healthy donors and cancer patients. TCRdb's table, derived via immunoSEQ multiplex PCR, lists solely in-frame clones and lacks some. In the table there are some 410,000 clones, 75% to 95% of which are singletons. Sequencing used PBMCs. These receptors came from a man between 40 and 49 years old with head and neck cancer.

The CDR3 region is CASSPRLAGEVGELFF. CDR3 coding DNA: TGTGCCAGCAGTCCTCGACTAGCGGGAGAGGTCGGGGAGCTGTTTTTT. The chain recombines TRBV27 with TRBJ2-2; 12 bases are shared with TRBD2. The CDR3 loop spans 16 amino acids. Trimming cost V 5 bases and J 7 bases; bases outside gene matches: 8. The germline V gene encodes CDR1 MNHEY and CDR2 SMNVEV (reference sequence).

This clone was recorded only once. The J gene is TRBJ1-1, the V gene TRBV28; D gene ambiguous. Germline CDR1 reads MDHEN; CDR2 reads SYDVKM. V was clipped by 5 bases and J by 3 bases, with 22 bases between them. CDR3 length: 17 amino acids. CDR3: CASSLRQPQFGDTEAFF. The CDR3 DNA is TGTGCCAGCAGTCTCAGGCAGCCCCAGTTTGGGGACACTGAAGCTTTCTTT.

J is TRBJ1-5 and V is TRBV18, with D possibly TRBD1 on 5 matching bases. Germline V gene data show CDR1 as KGHSH and CDR2 as LQKENI. Trimming took 4 bases from V and 4 from J, leaving 11 bases between them. This CDR3 is built from 14 residues. The chain's CDR3 is CASSQVGGNQPQHF. Written as DNA, the CDR3 is TGTGCCAGCTCACAGGTGGGGGGGAATCAGCCCCAGCATTTT.

The gene calls are TRBV9 and TRBJ2-2; 8 bases map to TRBD1. The J segment lost 2 bases and the V segment lost 3 bases, leaving 6 bases of the junction unmatched. This CDR3 is built from 16 residues. CDR1 and CDR2 from the germline V gene are SGDLS and YYNGEE. CDR3 bases: TGTGCCAGCAGCGCCTGGACAGGGCTTAACACCGGGGAGCTGTTTTTT. It yields the protein CASSAWTGLNTGELFF.

The chain combines TRBV5-1 with TRBJ1-2; no clear D gene. V was shortened by 1 base and J by 8 bases, with 15 bases between the two germline ends. Germline V gene sequence: CDR1 SGHRS, CDR2 YFSETQ. The CDR3 sequence is 14 residues long. In DNA, the CDR3 is TGCGCCAGCAGCTTGACCCCGGTGGAATTGGGCTACACCTTC. Its protein is CASSLTPVELGYTF.

CDR3 region: CASRNRGVTNEKLFF. The CDR3 DNA is TGTGCCAGCCGGAACAGGGGAGTGACTAATGAAAAACTGTTTTTT. The chain combines TRBV6-5 with TRBJ1-4, with TRBD1 identical over 7 bases. V lost 8 bases, J lost 2 bases, and 8 bases stayed unmatched. The CDR3 extends over 15 amino acids. Germline V gene data show CDR1 as MNHEY and CDR2 as SVGAGI.

The chain recombines TRBV13 with TRBJ1-2; TRBD1 agrees at 10 bases. The CDR3 has 17 residues. The germline V gene encodes CDR1 PRHDT and CDR2 FYEKMQ (reference sequence). J gave up 4 bases and V 4 bases, and 12 bases lay outside the gene matches. The CDR3 is CASSSLRDRGLSYGYTF. The CDR3 DNA follows: TGTGCCAGCAGCTCCCTCAGGGACAGGGGACTTTCCTATGGCTACACCTTC. The whole variable domain, filled in from reference TRBV13 and TRBJ1-2, reads AAGVIQSPRHLIKEKRETATLKCYPIPRHDTVYWYQQGPGQDPQFLISFYEKMQSDKGSIPDRFSAQQFSDYHSELNMSSLELGDSALYFCASSSLRDRGLSYGYTFGSGTRLTVV.

The table lists this clone with a few counts. This chain uses TRBV10-2 with TRBJ2-7; tentative D call: TRBD1 (5 bases). The germline CDR1 and CDR2 sequences are WSHSY and SAAADI. The CDR3 has 18 residues. Trimming took off 2 bases at V and 1 base at J, with 21 bases between the two ends. CDR3 protein: CASSETDIDRPFSYEQYF. DNA for the CDR3: TGCGCCAGCAGTGAGACGGATATAGACAGACCTTTTTCCTACGAGCAGTACTTC.

The rearrangement joins TRBV6-5 to TRBJ1-5; 8 positions match TRBD1. Germline V gene lookup returns CDR1 MNHEY and CDR2 SVGAGI. This CDR3 is 13 amino acids long. The J segment lost 6 bases and the V segment lost 4 bases, leaving 2 bases of the junction unmatched. CDR3 in DNA: TGTGCCAGCAGTTCGGACAGGGCTCAGCCCCAGCATTTT. It translates to CASSSDRAQPQHF.

The sample holds one count of this clone. The chain employs TRBV7-9 and TRBJ2-6, with 8 bases lining up with TRBD1. V lost 5 bases to trimming and J lost 0 bases; unmatched junction nucleotides: 12. Germline values: CDR1 SEHNR, CDR2 FQNEAQ (reference sequence). The CDR3 has 19 amino acids. In DNA, the CDR3 is TGTGCCAGCAGCCTACCCCCGGGACAGGCCTCCTCTGGGGCCAACGTCCTGACTTTC. The encoded protein is CASSLPPGQASSGANVLTF.

The rearrangement uses TRBV7-8 and TRBJ2-2, with TRBD1 matching over 12 bases. The J segment lost 5 bases and the V segment lost 5 bases, leaving 3 bases of the junction unmatched. The germline gives CDR1 SGHVS, CDR2 FQNEAQ. This CDR3 contains 15 residues. CDR3 in DNA: TGTGCCAGCAGCCGGGACAGGGGGCAAACCGGGGAGCTGTTTTTT. Its translation: CASSRDRGQTGELFF.

This clone occurred once. The chain is built from TRBV6-2 or TRBV6-3 and TRBJ2-1, with 15 nucleotides matching TRBD2. CDR3 length: 18 residues. V lost 2 bases, J lost 7 bases, and 9 bases stayed unmatched. The germline V gene encodes CDR1 MNHEY and CDR2 SVGEGT. The CDR3 nucleotides are TGTGCCAGCAGTTACCCCCCGGGACTAGCGGGGGGTTGGAATGAGCAGTTCTTC. Encoded protein: CASSYPPGLAGGWNEQFF.

The rearrangement links TRBV7-9 to TRBJ2-1; weak D call: TRBD2 (6 bases). There are 15 residues in the CDR3. V was shortened by 6 bases and J by 8 bases, with 20 bases between the two germline ends. Per germline, CDR1 SEHNR and CDR2 FQNEAQ (reference sequence). CDR3: CASSPRGFGSDEQFF. The CDR3 DNA reads as TGTGCCAGCAGTCCACGGGGGTTCGGGTCCGATGAGCAGTTCTTC.

The chain uses TRBV9 and TRBJ1-4; 10 nucleotides agree with TRBD1. This CDR3 contains 17 residues. From germline, CDR1 is SGDLS and CDR2 YYNGEE. V trimming: 4 bases; J trimming: 0 bases; junction bases outside the gene matches: 6. The CDR3 loop is CASSTRTGGTTNEKLFF. DNA of the CDR3: TGTGCCAGCAGCACCCGGACAGGGGGTACAACTAATGAAAAACTGTTTTTT. Using reference TRBV9 and TRBJ1-4 for the parts outside the CDR3, the full variable domain is DSGVTQTPKHLITATGQRVTLRCSPRSGDLSVYWYQQSLDQGLQFLIQYYNGEERAKGNILERFSAQQFPDLHSELNLSSLELGDSALYFCASSTRTGGTTNEKLFFGSGTQLSVL.

This chain joins TRBV5-8 and TRBJ1-5, with D possibly TRBD1 on 5 matching bases. The V and J ends lost 3 bases and 5 bases respectively, with 15 bases between them. Germline CDR1 reads SGHTS; CDR2 reads YDEGEE. The CDR3 contains 15 residues. The CDR3 DNA follows: TGTGCCAGCAGCTCCGGTGACAGCGATTATCAGCCCCAGCATTTT. Translation gives CASSSGDSDYQPQHF.

V gene TRBV18 combines with J gene TRBJ2-2; the D gene is possibly TRBD2 (5 bases). V was shortened by 0 bases and J by 3 bases, with 14 bases between the two germline ends. The CDR3 has 17 residues. Per the germline V gene, CDR1 is KGHSH and CDR2 is LQKENI. The CDR3 DNA reads as TGTGCCAGCTCACCACCGTTCGGGGATGATTACACCGGGGAGCTGTTTTTT. Its protein is CASSPPFGDDYTGELFF.

This clone was observed a handful of times. The chain couples TRBV12-3 or TRBV12-4 to TRBJ1-2; D is perhaps TRBD1 (5 bases). The V end was cut by 6 bases, the J end by 0 bases, with 8 bases between. The CDR3 has 13 amino acids. CDR3 sequence reads: CASRSGTNYGYTF. CDR3 nucleotides: TGTGCCAGCAGGTCAGGGACTAACTATGGCTACACCTTC.

This clone was found once. The V gene is TRBV5-6, the J gene TRBJ2-1; 8 nucleotides match TRBD1. The germline CDR1 and CDR2 sequences are SGHDT and YYEEEE. CDR3 length: 16 amino acids. V was pared by 4 bases and J by 1 base, with 7 bases of the junction left unmatched. CDR3 DNA: TGTGCCAGCAGCCCTGACAGGGGCTTTTCCTACAATGAGCAGTTCTTC. It yields the protein CASSPDRGFSYNEQFF.

This sequence joins TRBV19 and TRBJ1-1, with TRBD1 as a possible D gene (5 bases). Germline CDR1 reads LNHDA; CDR2 reads SQIVND (reference sequence). Between the trimmed V and J ends, which lost 3 bases and 5 bases, there was a span of 13 bases. The length of the CDR3 is 14 residues. The CDR3 nucleotides read TGTGCCAGTAGTATCTATGGGGGAGGAACTGAAGCTTTCTTT. Translation: CASSIYGGGTEAFF.

This sequence joins TRBV28 and TRBJ1-2; 7 bases map to TRBD1. The CDR3 is 13 residues long. The germline V gene has CDR1 MDHEN and CDR2 SYDVKM. Trimming removed 6 bases from V and 4 bases from J; junction bases left unmatched: 5. CDR3 bases: TGTGCCAGCAGGCTAGGGACAGCCTATGGCTACACCTTC. It yields the protein CASRLGTAYGYTF.

V is TRBV5-1 and J is TRBJ1-1, with 10 bases aligning to TRBD1. Unmatched junction bases numbered 3, after V lost 3 bases and J lost 4 bases. The germline V gene has CDR1 SGHRS and CDR2 YFSETQ. The CDR3 spans 14 residues. The CDR3 loop reads CASSSTGGSTEAFF. The CDR3 coding sequence is TGCGCCAGCAGCTCGACAGGGGGCAGCACTGAAGCTTTCTTT.

V is TRBV30 and J is TRBJ2-5; 7 bases are shared with TRBD2. CDR3 size: 13 residues. Germline trimming cut 2 bases from V and 5 bases from J; bases unmatched to any gene: 5. In germline, CDR1 is GTSNPN, CDR2 SVGIG (reference sequence). This CDR3 is CAWSWEGWETQYF. CDR3 coding DNA: TGTGCCTGGAGTTGGGAGGGATGGGAGACCCAGTACTTC.

V is TRBV19 and J is TRBJ2-1; D assignment may be TRBD1 or TRBD2 (5 bases each). Germline V gene sequence: CDR1 LNHDA, CDR2 SQIVND (reference sequence). V was clipped by 7 bases and J by 6 bases, with 16 bases between them. The CDR3 spans 14 residues. Written as DNA, the CDR3 is TGTGCCAGTAAAGCGGCAGGGAGCGGCAATGAGCAGTTCTTC. This codes for CASKAAGSGNEQFF.

The chain recombines TRBV5-1 with TRBJ1-5; 8 nucleotides match TRBD1. The trim removed 4 bases at V and 7 bases at J, leaving 10 bases unmatched. The CDR3 length is 15 residues. CDR1 and CDR2 (germline): SGHRS, YFSETQ. The CDR3 here is CASSASGGAGQPQHF. As DNA, the CDR3 is TGCGCCAGCAGCGCTTCAGGGGGCGCGGGACAGCCCCAGCATTTT. Variable domain in full (rest from reference TRBV5-1 and TRBJ1-5): KAGVTQTPRYLIKTRGQQVTLSCSPISGHRSVSWYQQTPGQGLQFLFEYFSETQRNKGNFPGRFSGRQFSNSRSEMNVSTLELGDSALYLCASSASGGAGQPQHFGDGTRLSIL.

V usage is TRBV6-1 and J usage is TRBJ2-1; possibly TRBD1 for D (7 bases). Looked up from germline, CDR1 is MNHNS and CDR2 is SASEGT. This CDR3 spans 18 amino acids. Trimming removed 1 base at V and 2 bases at J, with 18 bases between. CDR3 region: CASSEEAFGGGAYNEQFF. CDR3 DNA sequence: TGTGCCAGCAGTGAAGAGGCGTTCGGAGGGGGCGCCTACAATGAGCAGTTCTTC.

This CDR3 reads CASSVGIVGGRYEQYF. CDR3 sequence (DNA): TGTGCCAGCAGCGTAGGGATAGTCGGGGGTAGATACGAGCAGTACTTC. The chain uses TRBV9 and TRBJ2-7, with D tentatively TRBD2 (6 bases). Germline CDR1 reads SGDLS; CDR2 reads YYNGEE. This CDR3 is 16 amino acids long. Trimming took 0 bases from V and 4 from J, leaving 17 bases between them.

The chain is built from TRBV28 and TRBJ1-2; 9 positions agree with TRBD1. Unmatched junction bases numbered 12, after V lost 6 bases and J lost 7 bases. Looked up from germline, CDR1 is MDHEN and CDR2 is SYDVKM. This CDR3 contains 15 residues. CDR3 region: CASRPGTGSLSGYTF. CDR3 bases: TGTGCCAGCAGGCCGGGGACAGGGTCTCTCTCTGGCTACACCTTC.

The chain links TRBV29-1 to TRBJ1-1, with 7 bases fitting TRBD1. From germline, CDR1 is SQVTM and CDR2 ANQGSEA. The CDR3 runs 13 residues. V lost 2 bases to trimming and J lost 5 bases; unmatched junction nucleotides: 5. The CDR3 DNA follows: TGCAGCGTTGAATCAGGGGGAGGGACTGAAGCTTTCTTT. Translation: CSVESGGGTEAFF.

In its sample, this clone was seen once. The genes are TRBV5-4 and TRBJ2-3; 7 nucleotides agree with TRBD1. Germline CDR1 and CDR2: SGHNT and YYREEE (reference sequence). With V trimmed by 4 bases and J by 3 bases, 8 bases remained unmatched. The CDR3 runs to 15 residues. CDR3 sequence (DNA): TGTGCCAGCAGCGATCAGGGGGTTAGTACAGATACGCAGTATTTT. This codes for CASSDQGVSTDTQYF.

The chain uses TRBV25-1 and TRBJ1-1; D might be TRBD1 (5 bases). Trimming removed 5 bases at V and 0 bases at J, with 13 bases between. This CDR3 is built from 15 residues. In germline, CDR1 is MGHDK, CDR2 SYGVNS. The CDR3, as DNA: TGTGCCAGCAGTCCAAAAATGACAGTGAACACTGAAGCTTTCTTT. Its protein product is CASSPKMTVNTEAFF. Using reference TRBV25-1 and TRBJ1-1 for the parts outside the CDR3, the full variable domain is EADIYQTPRYLVIGTGKKITLECSQTMGHDKMYWYQQDPGMELHLIHYSYGVNSTEKGDLSSESTVSRIRTEHFPLTLESARPSHTSQYLCASSPKMTVNTEAFFGQGTRLTVV.

The rearrangement links TRBV6-5 to TRBJ2-3; D may correspond to TRBD1 or TRBD2 (5 bases each). Germline V CDR1 and CDR2: MNHEY, SVGAGI. This CDR3 is 14 amino acids long. Trimming took 8 bases from V and 2 from J, leaving 14 bases between them. CDR3 region: CASAREGPTDTQYF. The CDR3 DNA reads TGTGCCAGCGCCCGTGAGGGGCCCACAGATACGCAGTATTTT.

This clone came up a few times. This sequence joins TRBV7-3 and TRBJ2-3; D gene ambiguous. Trimming left V 5 bases short and J 2 bases short, with 11 bases between. In germline, CDR1 is SGHTA, CDR2 FQGTGA. The CDR3 covers 14 residues. The CDR3 sequence: CASSPRWATDTQYF. The CDR3 region has the DNA TGTGCCAGCAGCCCTAGATGGGCCACAGATACGCAGTATTTT.